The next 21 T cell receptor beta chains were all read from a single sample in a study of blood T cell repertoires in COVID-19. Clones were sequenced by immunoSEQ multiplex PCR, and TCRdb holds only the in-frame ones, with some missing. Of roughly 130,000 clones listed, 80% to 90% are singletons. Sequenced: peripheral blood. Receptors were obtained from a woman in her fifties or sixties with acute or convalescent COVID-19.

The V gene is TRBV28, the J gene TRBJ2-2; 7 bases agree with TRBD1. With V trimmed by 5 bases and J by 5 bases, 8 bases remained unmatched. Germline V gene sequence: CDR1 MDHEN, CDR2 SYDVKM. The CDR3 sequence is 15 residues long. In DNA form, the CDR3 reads TGTGCCAGCAGTCTTCCGGGACAGCAGACCGGGGAGCTGTTTTTT. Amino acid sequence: CASSLPGQQTGELFF.

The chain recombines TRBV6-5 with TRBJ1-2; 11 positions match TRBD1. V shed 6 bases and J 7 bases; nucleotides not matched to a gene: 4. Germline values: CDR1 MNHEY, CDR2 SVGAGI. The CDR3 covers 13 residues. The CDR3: CASRGTGGFGYTF. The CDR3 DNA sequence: TGTGCCAGCAGAGGGACAGGGGGATTTGGCTACACCTTC.

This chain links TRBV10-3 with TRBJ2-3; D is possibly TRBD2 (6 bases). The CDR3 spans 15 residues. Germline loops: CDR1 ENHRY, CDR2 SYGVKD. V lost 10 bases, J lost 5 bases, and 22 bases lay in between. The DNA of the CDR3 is TGTGCCAACCCTGGCCGGGACTCCTCAGGAGATACGCAGTATTTT. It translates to CANPGRDSSGDTQYF.

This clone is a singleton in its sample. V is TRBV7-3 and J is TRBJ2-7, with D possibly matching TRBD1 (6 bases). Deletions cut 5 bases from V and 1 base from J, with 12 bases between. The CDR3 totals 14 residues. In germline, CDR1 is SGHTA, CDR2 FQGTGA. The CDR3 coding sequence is TGTGCCAGCAGCGCGACAGGAGATTCCTACGAGCAGTACTTC. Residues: CASSATGDSYEQYF.

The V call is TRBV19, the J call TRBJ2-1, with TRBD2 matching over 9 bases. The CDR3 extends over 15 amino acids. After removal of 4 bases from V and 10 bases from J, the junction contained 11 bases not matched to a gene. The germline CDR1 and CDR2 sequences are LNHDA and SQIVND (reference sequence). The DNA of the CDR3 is TGTGCCAGTAGTACCTCCCCTAGCGGGGAGGGAGAGCAGTTCTTC. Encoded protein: CASSTSPSGEGEQFF.

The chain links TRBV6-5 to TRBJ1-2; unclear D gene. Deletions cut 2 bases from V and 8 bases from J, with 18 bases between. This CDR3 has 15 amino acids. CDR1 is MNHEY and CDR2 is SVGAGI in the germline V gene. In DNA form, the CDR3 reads TGTGCCAGCAGTTACGGGGAGCCCTCTTTAGGCGGCTACACCTTC. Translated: CASSYGEPSLGGYTF.

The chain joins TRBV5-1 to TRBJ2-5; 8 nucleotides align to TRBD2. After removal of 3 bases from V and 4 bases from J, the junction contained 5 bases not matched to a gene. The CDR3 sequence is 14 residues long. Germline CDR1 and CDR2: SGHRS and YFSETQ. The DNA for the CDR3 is TGCGCCAGCAGCTCTACAGCGGGAGTAGAGACCCAGTACTTC. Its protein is CASSSTAGVETQYF.

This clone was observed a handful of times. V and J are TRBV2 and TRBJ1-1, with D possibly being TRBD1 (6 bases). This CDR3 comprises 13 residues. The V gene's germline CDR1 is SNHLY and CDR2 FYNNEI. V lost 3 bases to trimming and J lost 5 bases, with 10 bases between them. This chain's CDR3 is CASSENRDTEAFF. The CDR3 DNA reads TGTGCCAGCAGTGAGAACAGGGATACTGAAGCTTTCTTT.

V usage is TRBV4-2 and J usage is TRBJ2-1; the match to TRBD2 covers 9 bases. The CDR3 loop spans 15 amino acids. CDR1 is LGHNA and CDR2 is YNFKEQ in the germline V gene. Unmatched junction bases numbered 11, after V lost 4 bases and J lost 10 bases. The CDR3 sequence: CASSPSLSGSLEQFF. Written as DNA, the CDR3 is TGTGCCAGCAGCCCCTCTCTTAGCGGGAGTTTGGAGCAGTTCTTC.

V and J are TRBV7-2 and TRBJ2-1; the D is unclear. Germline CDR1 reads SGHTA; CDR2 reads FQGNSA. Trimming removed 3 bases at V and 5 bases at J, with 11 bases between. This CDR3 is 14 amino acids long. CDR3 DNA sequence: TGTGCCAGCAGCTTTTCGGCCGGAGACAATGAGCAGTTCTTC. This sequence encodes CASSFSAGDNEQFF.

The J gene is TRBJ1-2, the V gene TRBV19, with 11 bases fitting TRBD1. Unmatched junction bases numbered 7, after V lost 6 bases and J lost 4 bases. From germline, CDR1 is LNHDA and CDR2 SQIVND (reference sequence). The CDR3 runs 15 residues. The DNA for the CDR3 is TGTGCCAGTAGATTGGGACAGGGGGAGGCCTATGGCTACACCTTC. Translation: CASRLGQGEAYGYTF. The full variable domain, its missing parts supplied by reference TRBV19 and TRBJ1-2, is DGGITQSPKYLFRKEGQNVTLSCEQNLNHDAMYWYRQDPGQGLRLIYYSQIVNDFQKGDIAEGYSVSREKKESFPLTVTSAQKNPTAFYLCASRLGQGEAYGYTFGSGTRLTVV.

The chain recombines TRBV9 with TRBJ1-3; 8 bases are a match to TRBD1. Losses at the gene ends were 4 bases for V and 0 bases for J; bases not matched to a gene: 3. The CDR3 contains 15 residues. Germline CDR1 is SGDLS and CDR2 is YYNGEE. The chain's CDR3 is CASSKDRASGNTIYF. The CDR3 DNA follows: TGTGCCAGCAGCAAGGACAGGGCCTCTGGAAACACCATATATTTT.

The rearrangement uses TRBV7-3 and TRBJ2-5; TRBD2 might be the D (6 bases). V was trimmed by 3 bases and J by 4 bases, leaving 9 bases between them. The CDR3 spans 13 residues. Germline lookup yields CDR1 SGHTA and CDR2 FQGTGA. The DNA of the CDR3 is TGTGCCAGCAGCTTTAGGGGAGGAGAGACCCAGTACTTC. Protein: CASSFRGGETQYF.

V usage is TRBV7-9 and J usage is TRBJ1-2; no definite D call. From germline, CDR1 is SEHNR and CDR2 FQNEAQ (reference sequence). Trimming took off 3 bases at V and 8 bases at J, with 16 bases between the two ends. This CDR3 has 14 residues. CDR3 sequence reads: CASSFPGTVRGYTF. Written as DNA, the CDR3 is TGTGCCAGCAGCTTCCCGGGAACGGTGAGGGGCTACACCTTC.

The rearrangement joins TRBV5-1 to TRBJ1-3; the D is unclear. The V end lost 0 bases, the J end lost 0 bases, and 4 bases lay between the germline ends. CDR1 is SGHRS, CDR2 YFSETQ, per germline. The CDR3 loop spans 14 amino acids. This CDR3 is CASSLGHSGNTIYF. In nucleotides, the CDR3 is TGCGCCAGCAGCTTGGGACACTCTGGAAACACCATATATTTT.

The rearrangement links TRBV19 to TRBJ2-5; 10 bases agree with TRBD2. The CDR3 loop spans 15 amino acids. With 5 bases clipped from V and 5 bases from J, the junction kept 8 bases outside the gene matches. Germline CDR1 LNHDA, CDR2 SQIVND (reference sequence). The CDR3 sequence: CASSVAGGLGETQYF. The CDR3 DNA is TGTGCCAGTAGTGTAGCGGGAGGATTGGGGGAGACCCAGTACTTC. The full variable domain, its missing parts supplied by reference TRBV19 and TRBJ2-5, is DGGITQSPKYLFRKEGQNVTLSCEQNLNHDAMYWYRQDPGQGLRLIYYSQIVNDFQKGDIAEGYSVSREKKESFPLTVTSAQKNPTAFYLCASSVAGGLGETQYFGPGTRLLVL.

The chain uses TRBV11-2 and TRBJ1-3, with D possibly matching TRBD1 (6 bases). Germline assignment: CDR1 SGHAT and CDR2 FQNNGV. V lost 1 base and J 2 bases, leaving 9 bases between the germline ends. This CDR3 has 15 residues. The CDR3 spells CASSLVQGTGNTIYF. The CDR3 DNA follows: TGTGCCAGCAGCTTAGTCCAGGGGACTGGAAACACCATATATTTT.

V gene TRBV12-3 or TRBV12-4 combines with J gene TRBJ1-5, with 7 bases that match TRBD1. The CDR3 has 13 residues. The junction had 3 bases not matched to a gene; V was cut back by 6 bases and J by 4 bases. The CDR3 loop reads CASRGQINQPQHF. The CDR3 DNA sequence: TGTGCCAGCAGGGGACAGATAAATCAGCCCCAGCATTTT.

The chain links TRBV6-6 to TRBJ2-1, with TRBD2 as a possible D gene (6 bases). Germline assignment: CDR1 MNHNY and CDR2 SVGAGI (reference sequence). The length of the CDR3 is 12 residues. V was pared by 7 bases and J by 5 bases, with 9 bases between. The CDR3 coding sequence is TGTGCCAGCAAGTCTAGCGACAATGAGCAGTTCTTC. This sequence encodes CASKSSDNEQFF.

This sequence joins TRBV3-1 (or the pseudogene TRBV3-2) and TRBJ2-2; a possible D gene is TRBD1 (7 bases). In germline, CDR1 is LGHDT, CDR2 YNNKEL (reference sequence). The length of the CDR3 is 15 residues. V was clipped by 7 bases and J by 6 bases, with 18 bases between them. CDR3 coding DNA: TGTGCCAGCACCCTCGGAGGGCAGGGGGCCGGGGAGCTGTTTTTT. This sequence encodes CASTLGGQGAGELFF.

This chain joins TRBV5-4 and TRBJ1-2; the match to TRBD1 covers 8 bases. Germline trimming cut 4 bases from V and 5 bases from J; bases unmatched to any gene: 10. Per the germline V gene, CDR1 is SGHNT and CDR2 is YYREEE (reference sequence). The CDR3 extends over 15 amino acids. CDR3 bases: TGTGCCAGCAGCGGGGGACAGGCCGTACCTTATGGCTACACCTTC. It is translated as CASSGGQAVPYGYTF. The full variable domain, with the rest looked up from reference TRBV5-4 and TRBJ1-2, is ETGVTQSPTHLIKTRGQQVTLRCSSQSGHNTVSWYQQALGQGPQFIFQYYREEENGRGNFPPRFSGLQFPNYSSELNVNALELDDSALYLCASSGGQAVPYGYTFGSGTRLTVV.